These 9 T cell receptor beta chains originate from one sample sequenced in a study of T cell responses to AZD1222 COVID-19 vaccine. Produced via immunoSEQ multiplex PCR; TCRdb's table is partial and in-frame only. The profile shows 150,000 to 180,000 clones, 85% to 90% of them singletons. Sequences were derived from peripheral blood, sampled 28 days after the second AZD1222 dose. These receptors were collected from an adult who received the AZD1222 COVID-19 vaccine.

This clone was picked up one time. J is TRBJ1-1 and V is TRBV18, with D possibly being TRBD1 (5 bases). There are 14 residues in the CDR3. Deletions cut 3 bases from V and 1 base from J, with 9 bases between. The germline CDR1 and CDR2 sequences are KGHSH and LQKENI. The CDR3: CASSPAGTNTEAFF. DNA for the CDR3: TGTGCCAGCTCACCGGCAGGGACGAACACTGAAGCTTTCTTT. The full variable domain, with the rest looked up from reference TRBV18 and TRBJ1-1, is NAGVMQNPRHLVRRRGQEARLRCSPMKGHSHVYWYRQLPEEGLKFMVYLQKENIIDESGMPKERFSAEFPKEGPSILRIQQVVRGDSAAYFCASSPAGTNTEAFFGQGTRLTVV.

The chain joins TRBV2 to TRBJ1-2, with no clear D. This CDR3 has 13 residues. The germline V gene has CDR1 SNHLY and CDR2 FYNNEI. V was pared by 10 bases and J by 4 bases, with 16 bases between. CDR3 region: CATPPDTSYGYTF. In DNA, the CDR3 is TGTGCCACACCACCAGACACCTCCTATGGCTACACCTTC.

V gene TRBV7-9 combines with J gene TRBJ2-1, with 8 bases identical to TRBD2. The germline CDR1 and CDR2 sequences are SEHNR and FQNEAQ (reference sequence). With 5 bases clipped from V and 6 bases from J, the junction kept 3 bases outside the gene matches. This CDR3 is 13 amino acids long. The CDR3 nucleotides read TGTGCCAGCAGCCGGGCGGGAGGCAATGAGCAGTTCTTC. Translated: CASSRAGGNEQFF.

The rearrangement links TRBV7-9 to TRBJ1-5; 10 bases fit TRBD1. Germline CDR1 reads SEHNR; CDR2 reads FQNEAQ (reference sequence). The CDR3 has 16 residues. V lost 4 bases and J lost 4; bases outside the gene matches: 7. Here the CDR3 reads CASSYSGTGDNQPQHF. DNA for the CDR3: TGTGCCAGCAGCTACTCCGGGACAGGGGATAATCAGCCCCAGCATTTT.

The chain joins TRBV2 to TRBJ2-7; possible D gene TRBD2, 6 bases. The CDR3 totals 13 residues. The germline gives CDR1 SNHLY, CDR2 FYNNEI. Between the trimmed V and J ends, which lost 8 bases and 2 bases, there was a span of 13 bases. DNA of the CDR3: TGTGCCAGCGCGTTTCGGGAGACCTACGAGCAGTACTTC. Encoded protein: CASAFRETYEQYF.

This chain joins TRBV29-1 and TRBJ2-3; TRBD2 is a possible D gene (6 bases). CDR1 SQVTM and CDR2 ANQGSEA come from the germline V gene. This CDR3 region has 13 residues. V lost 4 bases to trimming and J lost 2 bases, with 10 bases between them. CDR3 region: CSVGLAHTDTQYF. CDR3 DNA: TGCAGCGTTGGCCTAGCGCACACAGATACGCAGTATTTT.

V and J are TRBV11-2 and TRBJ2-7; D not resolved. Trimming removed 1 base at V and 7 bases at J, with 14 bases between. CDR3 length: 14 amino acids. Germline CDR1 and CDR2: SGHAT and FQNNGV. The CDR3 reads CASSLVGLAREQYF. The CDR3 region has the DNA TGTGCCAGCAGCTTAGTCGGCCTGGCGAGAGAGCAGTACTTC.

This clone was seen more than once but under ten times. The gene calls are TRBV28 and TRBJ1-1; tentatively, D is TRBD1 (6 bases). This CDR3 has 12 residues. The V end lost 3 bases, the J end lost 11 bases, and 13 bases lay between the germline ends. Germline V gene data show CDR1 as MDHEN and CDR2 as SYDVKM. The CDR3 region is CASSLGGARAFF. In DNA form, the CDR3 reads TGTGCCAGCAGTTTGGGGGGGGCCAGGGCTTTCTTT. Together with reference TRBV28 and TRBJ1-1, the CDR3 gives the full variable domain: DVKVTQSSRYLVKRTGEKVFLECVQDMDHENMFWYRQDPGLGLRLIYFSYDVKMKEKGDIPEGYSVSREKKERFSLILESASTNQTSMYLCASSLGGARAFFGQGTRLTVV.

V gene TRBV19 combines with J gene TRBJ2-1, with D possibly called TRBD1 or TRBD2 (5 bases each). The germline V gene has CDR1 LNHDA and CDR2 SQIVND (reference sequence). V was clipped by 4 bases and J by 0 bases, with 10 bases between them. There are 15 residues in the CDR3. The chain's CDR3 is CASSRDQSSYNEQFF. The CDR3 DNA follows: TGTGCCAGTAGTAGGGACCAAAGCTCCTACAATGAGCAGTTCTTC.